Presented here are 19 T cell receptor beta chains from one specimen sequenced in a study of naive and memory T cell subsets. Study findings and constraints: Especially in CD8 cells, naive repertoires contained a few larger clonotypes, possibly CD45RA-re-expressing memory cells.

An equimolar mix of two oligonucleotides served as the beta constant-region primer for TRBC1 and TRBC2. The ligated cDNA underwent four PCR rounds using SP2 and nested alpha and beta constant-region primers. Each CDR3 protein is one row after TCRdb ran MiXCR on the UMI-ligation and nested PCR reads. Here the sample spans roughly 83,000 distinct CDR3 sequences, around 11% being singletons. Antigens of these TCRs are unknown. Sequencing input: naive CD4+ T cells from blood. The receptors originated from a human donor in good health.

This clonotype was seen a few times. The chain links TRBV12-3 or TRBV12-4 to TRBJ1-1; no firm D call. The CDR3 length is 15 residues. The V end lost 4 bases, the J end lost 7 bases, and 19 bases lay between the germline ends. DNA for the CDR3: TGTGCCAGCAGTTATACGCCCCTCGAGGGCAGTGAAGCTTTCTTT. Protein sequence: CASSYTPLEGSEAFF.

This clonotype came up many times. The V gene is TRBV15, the J gene TRBJ2-1, with 7 bases fitting TRBD1. This CDR3 region has 15 residues. Trimming cost V 2 bases and J 2 bases; bases outside gene matches: 3. Germline V gene lookup returns CDR1 LNHNV and CDR2 YYDKDF (reference sequence). The CDR3 sequence is CATSRNRGPYNEQFF. CDR3 DNA: TGTGCCACCAGCAGAAACAGGGGCCCCTACAATGAGCAGTTCTTC.

This clonotype was seen repeatedly, ten times or more. The V and J genes are TRBV19 and TRBJ2-1; possible D gene TRBD1, 6 bases. The CDR3 has 17 residues. Germline V lookup: CDR1 LNHDA, CDR2 SQIVND (reference sequence). V was cut by 6 bases and J by 0 bases, with 18 bases left in between. In DNA, the CDR3 is TGTGCCAGTAGGCTGACAGGCTCCCCAAGCTCCTACAATGAGCAGTTCTTC. Its translation is CASRLTGSPSSYNEQFF.

J is TRBJ1-2 and V is TRBV12-3 or TRBV12-4; no clear D. This CDR3 is built from 15 residues. Trimming removed 6 bases at V and 0 bases at J, with 14 bases between. The CDR3 loop is CASSPRRTANYGYTF. The CDR3 nucleotides are TGTGCCAGCAGCCCCCGAAGGACGGCTAACTATGGCTACACCTTC.

J is TRBJ1-3 and V is TRBV14, with TRBD1 as a possible D gene (6 bases). Germline assignment: CDR1 SGHDN and CDR2 FVKESK. This CDR3 is built from 14 residues. V was cut by 8 bases and J by 2 bases, with 13 bases left in between. CDR3 residues: CASRTGQTGNTIYF. The DNA of the CDR3 is TGTGCCAGCCGTACTGGACAGACTGGAAACACCATATATTTT.

V usage is TRBV3-1 and J usage is TRBJ1-1; D remains unclear. Trimming removed 2 bases from V and 1 base from J, with 14 bases in between. The CDR3 spans 16 residues. The V gene's germline CDR1 is LGHDT and CDR2 YNNKEL (reference sequence). The DNA of the CDR3 is TGTGCCAGCAGCCAAAGGGAGGGTATGGGGAACACTGAAGCTTTCTTT. Amino acids: CASSQREGMGNTEAFF.

This clonotype was recorded a few times. V gene TRBV7-9 combines with J gene TRBJ2-7; TRBD2 matches 7 bases. V shed 1 base, J shed 5 bases, and the junction held 8 bases outside the gene matches. Germline lookup yields CDR1 SEHNR and CDR2 FQNEAQ (reference sequence). The length of the CDR3 is 15 residues. The CDR3 DNA is TGTGCCAGCAGCTTAGTCCAGTCGGCGGGAGACGAGCAGTACTTC. Translating gives CASSLVQSAGDEQYF.

This chain connects TRBV18 to TRBJ2-3; 7 bases align to TRBD2. The CDR3 consists of 20 residues. Per the germline V gene, CDR1 is KGHSH and CDR2 is LQKENI. After removal of 1 base from V and 0 bases from J, the junction contained 16 bases not matched to a gene. In nucleotides, the CDR3 is TGTGCCAGCTCACCACTTCGGGCGGGAGCTTCTTCCACAAGCACAGATACGCAGTATTTT. Its protein product is CASSPLRAGASSTSTDTQYF.

This clonotype has only a few counts. This chain connects TRBV7-9 to TRBJ1-3; D not certain. In germline, CDR1 is SEHNR, CDR2 FQNEAQ (reference sequence). V lost 5 bases and J lost 0, with 14 bases in between. The CDR3 loop spans 16 amino acids. CDR3 loop: CASSENYTLSGNTIYF. The CDR3 DNA is TGTGCCAGCAGCGAGAACTACACCCTCTCTGGAAACACCATATATTTT.

This clonotype was counted at least ten times. The V call is TRBV4-3, the J call TRBJ2-7, with D unresolved. Per the germline V gene, CDR1 is LGHNA and CDR2 is YSLEER. The germline V and J ends were trimmed by 1 base and 5 bases, with 3 bases remaining between them. This CDR3 is 11 amino acids long. Here the CDR3 reads CASSQGHEQYF. CDR3 nucleotides: TGCGCCAGCAGCCAAGGCCACGAGCAGTACTTC.

In this sample, this clonotype turned up a few times. CDR3 nucleotides: TGTGCCAGCAGTGAAATGCGGGAGTCTCAGCCCCAGCATTTT. This encodes CASSEMRESQPQHF. The V and J genes are TRBV6-1 and TRBJ1-5; D gene uncertain. The CDR3 length is 14 residues. Germline CDR1 reads MNHNS; CDR2 reads SASEGT. V was clipped by 2 bases and J by 6 bases, with 11 bases between them.

There are many counts of this clonotype. The genes are TRBV20-1 and TRBJ1-2; D not resolved. The germline V and J ends were trimmed by 3 bases and 2 bases, with 16 bases remaining between them. The CDR3 is 15 amino acids. CDR1 is DFQATT and CDR2 is SNEGSKA in the germline V gene (reference sequence). The CDR3 sequence is CSARASEAGNYGYTF. The CDR3 nucleotides are TGCAGTGCTAGGGCAAGTGAGGCGGGCAACTATGGCTACACCTTC.

In this sample, this clonotype turned up a few times. This chain connects TRBV7-9 to TRBJ2-2; no clear D. The CDR3 contains 10 residues. Germline values: CDR1 SEHNR, CDR2 FQNEAQ (reference sequence). Trimming left V 11 bases short and J 7 bases short, with 8 bases between. The CDR3 DNA reads TGTGCCCTAGGCAGCGGGGAGCTGTTTTTT. Protein sequence: CALGSGELFF.

The chain couples TRBV10-3 to TRBJ2-3; D remains ambiguous. V dropped 3 bases and J dropped 3 bases, with 1 base sitting between them. This CDR3 is 11 amino acids long. Germline V CDR1 and CDR2: ENHRY, SYGVKD. The CDR3 protein is CAISETDTQYF. DNA for the CDR3: TGTGCCATCAGTGAAACAGATACGCAGTATTTT.

The V call is TRBV7-2, the J call TRBJ2-6, with 8 bases identical to TRBD2. With V trimmed by 1 base and J by 0 bases, 5 bases remained unmatched. From germline, CDR1 is SGHTA and CDR2 FQGNSA. This CDR3 has 18 amino acids. DNA for the CDR3: TGTGCCAGCAGCTTAGGGACTAGCTCTTACTCTGGGGCCAACGTCCTGACTTTC. Translation gives CASSLGTSSYSGANVLTF.

The chain recombines TRBV29-1 with TRBJ2-2, with D unresolved. The CDR3 has 14 amino acids. V gave up 6 bases and J gave up 0 bases, with 11 bases separating them. Germline V gene lookup returns CDR1 SQVTM and CDR2 ANQGSEA. The CDR3 reads CSVQPKPNTGELFF. For the CDR3, the DNA is TGCAGCGTACAGCCAAAACCGAACACCGGGGAGCTGTTTTTT.

The gene calls are TRBV28 and TRBJ1-2, with 10 nucleotides matching TRBD1. Trimming took 5 bases from V and 5 from J; bases not matched to a gene: 8. The CDR3 totals 15 residues. Germline lookup yields CDR1 MDHEN and CDR2 SYDVKM. In DNA, the CDR3 is TGTGCCAGCAGTATCCCGGGACAGGGGCCGTATGGCTACACCTTC. This sequence encodes CASSIPGQGPYGYTF.

This clonotype was seen only a few times. The chain carries TRBV7-9 and TRBJ1-1, with D perhaps matching TRBD1 (5 bases). The germline V gene has CDR1 SEHNR and CDR2 FQNEAQ (reference sequence). The germline V and J ends were trimmed by 6 bases and 4 bases, with 12 bases remaining between them. This CDR3 is 13 amino acids long. CDR3 DNA sequence: TGTGCCAGCAGATTGCCGGGGGGCACTGAAGCTTTCTTT. Translating it yields CASRLPGGTEAFF.

This chain links TRBV29-1 with TRBJ2-5; 7 bases line up with TRBD2. V shed 6 bases and J 4 bases; nucleotides not matched to a gene: 5. Germline loops: CDR1 SQVTM, CDR2 ANQGSEA. The CDR3 extends over 12 amino acids. CDR3 nucleotide sequence: TGCAGCGTAGCGGGAAGGGGAGAGACCCAGTACTTC. Residues: CSVAGRGETQYF.